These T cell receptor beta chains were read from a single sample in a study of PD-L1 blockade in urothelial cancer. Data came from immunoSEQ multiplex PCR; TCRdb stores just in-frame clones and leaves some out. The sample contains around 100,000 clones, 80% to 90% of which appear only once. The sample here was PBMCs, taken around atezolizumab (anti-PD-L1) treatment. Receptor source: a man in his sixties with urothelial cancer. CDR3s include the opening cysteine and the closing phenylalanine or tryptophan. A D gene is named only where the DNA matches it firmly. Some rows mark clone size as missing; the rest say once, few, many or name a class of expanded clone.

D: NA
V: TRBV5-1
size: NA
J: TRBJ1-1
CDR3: CASSVDMISNTEAFF
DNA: TGCGCCAGCAGCGTGGACATGATTTCGAACACTGAAGCTTTCTTT

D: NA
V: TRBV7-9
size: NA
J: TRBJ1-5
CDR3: CASSFGTTQPQHF
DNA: TGTGCCAGCAGCTTTGGGACAACTCAGCCCCAGCATTTT

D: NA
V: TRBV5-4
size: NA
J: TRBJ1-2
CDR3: CASSPRTAEYTNYGYTF
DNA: TGTGCCAGCAGCCCCAGGACAGCAGAATATACCAACTATGGCTACACCTTC

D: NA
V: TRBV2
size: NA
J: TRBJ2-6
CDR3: CASSGVRGSGANVLTF
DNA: TGTGCCAGCAGTGGGGTCAGGGGCTCTGGGGCCAACGTCCTGACTTTC

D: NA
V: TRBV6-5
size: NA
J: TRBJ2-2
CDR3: CASSYVARAGELFF
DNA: TGTGCCAGCAGTTACGTCGCCAGGGCCGGGGAGCTGTTTTTT

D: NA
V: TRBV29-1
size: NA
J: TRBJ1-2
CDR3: CSGGTPGYTF
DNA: TGCAGCGGAGGAACTCCCGGCTACACCTTC

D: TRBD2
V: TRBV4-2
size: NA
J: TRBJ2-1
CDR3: CASSQRLAGGNNEQFF
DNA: TGTGCCAGCAGCCAACGACTAGCGGGGGGCAACAATGAGCAGTTCTTC

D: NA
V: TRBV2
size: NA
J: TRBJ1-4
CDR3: CASTSPGNSKKLFF
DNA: TGTGCCAGCACTAGTCCCGGGAATTCGAAAAAACTGTTTTTT

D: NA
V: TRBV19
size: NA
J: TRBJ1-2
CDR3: CASSISGRAHYGYTF
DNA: TGTGCCAGTAGTATATCTGGCAGGGCCCACTATGGCTACACCTTC

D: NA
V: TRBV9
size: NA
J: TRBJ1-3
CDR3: CASSVLSTGRSGNTIYF
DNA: TGTGCCAGCAGCGTATTATCGACAGGCCGCTCTGGAAACACCATATATTTT

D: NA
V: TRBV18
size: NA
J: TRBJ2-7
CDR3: CASSPAVEGEQYF
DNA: TGTGCCAGCTCACCAGCCGTAGAGGGCGAGCAGTACTTC

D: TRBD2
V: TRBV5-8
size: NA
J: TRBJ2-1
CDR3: CASSASGRSYNEQFF
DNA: TGTGCCAGCAGCGCTAGCGGGAGGTCATACAATGAGCAGTTCTTC

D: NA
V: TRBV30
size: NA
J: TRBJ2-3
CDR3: CAWSEGGADTQYF
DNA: TGTGCCTGGAGTGAAGGGGGAGCAGATACGCAGTATTTT

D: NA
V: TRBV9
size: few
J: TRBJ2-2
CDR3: CASSAIVNTGELFF
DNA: TGTGCCAGCAGCGCTATAGTGAACACCGGGGAGCTGTTTTTT

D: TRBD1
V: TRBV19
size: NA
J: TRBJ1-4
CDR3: CASSLQQGASEKLFF
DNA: TGTGCCAGTAGTCTACAACAGGGGGCGAGTGAAAAACTGTTTTTT

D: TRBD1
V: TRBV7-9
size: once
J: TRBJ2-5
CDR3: CASSPPGQVLQETQYF
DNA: TGTGCCAGCAGCCCACCGGGACAGGTGCTCCAAGAGACCCAGTACTTC

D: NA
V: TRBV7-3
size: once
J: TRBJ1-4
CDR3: CASSLCVPATNEKLFF
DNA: TGTGCCAGCAGCTTATGTGTACCGGCAACTAATGAAAAACTGTTTTTT

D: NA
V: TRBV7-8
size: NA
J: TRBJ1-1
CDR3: CASSLRRGGRTLNTEAFF
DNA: TGTGCCAGCAGCCTAAGGCGGGGTGGCAGAACACTGAACACTGAAGCTTTCTTT

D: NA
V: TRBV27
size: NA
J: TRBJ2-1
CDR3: CASSLYGGLSYNEQFF
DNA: TGTGCCAGCAGTTTATATGGGGGCCTCTCCTACAATGAGCAGTTCTTC

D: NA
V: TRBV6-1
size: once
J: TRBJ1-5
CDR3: CASSVLRGQPQHF
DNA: TGTGCCAGCAGTGTACTCAGGGGTCAGCCCCAGCATTTT

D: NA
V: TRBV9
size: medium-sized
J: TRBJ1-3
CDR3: CASSDGPGHSGNTIYF
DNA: TGTGCCAGCAGCGACGGACCGGGACACTCTGGAAACACCATATATTTT

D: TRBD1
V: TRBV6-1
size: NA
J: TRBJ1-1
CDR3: CASSGGGQGMNTEAFF
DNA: TGTGCCAGCAGTGGAGGAGGACAGGGCATGAACACTGAAGCTTTCTTT

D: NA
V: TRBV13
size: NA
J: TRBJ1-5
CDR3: CASSSQGMNNQPQHF
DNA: TGTGCCAGCAGCTCGCAGGGGATGAACAATCAGCCCCAGCATTTT

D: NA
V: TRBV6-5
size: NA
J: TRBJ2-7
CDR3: CASRVGSSYEQYF
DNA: TGTGCCAGCAGGGTGGGGAGTTCCTACGAGCAGTACTTC

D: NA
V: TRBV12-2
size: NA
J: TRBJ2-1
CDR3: CASRTPGLAGSYNEQFF
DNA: TGTGCAAGTCGCACGCCCGGACTAGCGGGTTCCTACAATGAGCAGTTCTTC

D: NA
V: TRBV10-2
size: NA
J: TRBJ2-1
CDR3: CASSQYNEQFF
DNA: TGCGCCAGCAGTCAGTACAATGAGCAGTTCTTC

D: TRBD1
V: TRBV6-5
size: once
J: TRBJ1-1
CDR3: CASSPGTGGRTEAFF
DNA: TGTGCCAGCAGTCCCGGGACAGGGGGCCGCACTGAAGCTTTCTTT

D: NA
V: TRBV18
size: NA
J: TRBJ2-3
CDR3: CASSPRAGSGDTQYF
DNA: TGTGCCAGCTCACCGAGGGCAGGATCGGGGGATACGCAGTATTTT

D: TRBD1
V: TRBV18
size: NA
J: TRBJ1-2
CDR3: CASSADRAFGYTF
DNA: TGTGCCAGCTCAGCCGACAGGGCCTTCGGCTACACCTTC

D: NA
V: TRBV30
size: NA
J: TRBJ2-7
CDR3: CAWTAGRINEQYF
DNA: TGTGCCTGGACCGCAGGGAGGATCAACGAGCAGTACTTC

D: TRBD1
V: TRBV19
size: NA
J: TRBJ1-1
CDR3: CASSIQRDRPNTEAFF
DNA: TGTGCCAGTAGTATTCAGAGGGACAGGCCGAACACTGAAGCTTTCTTT

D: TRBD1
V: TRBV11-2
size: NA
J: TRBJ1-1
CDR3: CASSPSGQGVVTEAFF
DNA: TGTGCCAGCAGCCCCTCGGGACAGGGGGTAGTTACTGAAGCTTTCTTT

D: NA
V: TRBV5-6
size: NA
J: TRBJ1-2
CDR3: CASGRWGPSNYGYTF
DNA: TGTGCCAGCGGCCGTTGGGGCCCGTCTAACTATGGCTACACCTTC